The 23 T cell receptor beta chains below were found in one sample sequenced in a study of blood T cell repertoires in COVID-19. Measured with immunoSEQ multiplex PCR; TCRdb has only the in-frame clones, and not every one. The sample holds 150,000 or so clones, 75% to 90% seen once. The material sequenced was peripheral blood. The receptors stem from an elderly man with acute or convalescent COVID-19.

The chain uses TRBV3-1 (or the pseudogene TRBV3-2) and TRBJ1-1, with a tentative D call TRBD1 (5 bases). Deletions cut 4 bases from V and 5 bases from J, with 8 bases between. The CDR3 is 12 residues long. CDR1 and CDR2 (germline): LGHDT, YNNKEL (reference sequence). The CDR3 protein is CASSLRETEAFF. In DNA, the CDR3 is TGTGCCAGCAGCCTCAGGGAAACTGAAGCTTTCTTT.

The chain has TRBV2 and TRBJ1-2, with TRBD1 matching 10 bases. This CDR3 comprises 14 residues. Germline V gene lookup returns CDR1 SNHLY and CDR2 FYNNEI. The junction had 9 bases not matched to a gene; V was cut back by 6 bases and J by 8 bases. CDR3 in DNA: TGTGCCAGCAGCTCCGGGACAGGGGTGACGGGCTACACCTTC. Residues: CASSSGTGVTGYTF.

The rearrangement joins TRBV6-4 to TRBJ1-4, with D possibly matching TRBD1 (5 bases). V dropped 6 bases and J dropped 1 base, with 9 bases sitting between them. Germline loops: CDR1 MRHNA, CDR2 SNTAGT. CDR3 length equals 14 residues. The DNA of the CDR3 is TGTGCCAGCAGGCTACAGGAAACTAATGAAAAACTGTTTTTT. Protein sequence: CASRLQETNEKLFF.

V and J are TRBV3-1 (or the pseudogene TRBV3-2) and TRBJ1-2; D ambiguous. Trimming took 1 base from V and 3 from J, leaving 15 bases between them. This CDR3 has 16 amino acids. In germline, CDR1 is LGHDT, CDR2 YNNKEL (reference sequence). The CDR3 DNA reads as TGTGCCAGCAGCCAAGTAAGAGGGTTTAGTTACTATGGCTACACCTTC. Encoded protein: CASSQVRGFSYYGYTF.

The chain links TRBV7-6 to TRBJ2-7, with D perhaps TRBD2 (6 bases). This CDR3 spans 16 amino acids. V shed 2 bases and J shed 2 bases, with 16 bases lying between them. CDR1 SGHVS and CDR2 FNYEAQ come from the germline V gene. The CDR3 loop reads CASSLIGGTHTYEQYF. The CDR3 coding sequence is TGTGCCAGCAGCTTAATTGGTGGGACTCATACCTACGAGCAGTACTTC.

The rearrangement joins TRBV3-1 (or the pseudogene TRBV3-2) to TRBJ2-5, with a tentative D call TRBD2 (6 bases). From germline, CDR1 is LGHDT and CDR2 YNNKEL (reference sequence). The germline V and J ends were trimmed by 4 bases and 2 bases, with 17 bases remaining between them. The CDR3 length is 16 residues. CDR3 in DNA: TGTGCCAGCAGCCCACATCATAGCGGTTTACAAGAGACCCAGTACTTC. Protein: CASSPHHSGLQETQYF.

V is TRBV5-1 and J is TRBJ1-2; tentative D call: TRBD1 (6 bases). The CDR3 runs to 13 residues. The ends were cut back, 2 bases at V and 7 bases at J, with 12 bases in the middle. In germline, CDR1 is SGHRS, CDR2 YFSETQ. CDR3 nucleotides: TGCGCCAGCAGCTTTGAGGGGGAGATTGGCTACACCTTC. Its translation: CASSFEGEIGYTF.

This clone was recorded a few times. The rearrangement links TRBV11-2 to TRBJ2-2, with D perhaps TRBD2 (5 bases). CDR1 and CDR2 (germline): SGHAT, FQNNGV. The CDR3 extends over 16 amino acids. Trimming pared 5 bases from V and 3 bases from J, leaving 16 bases between. The CDR3 bases are TGTGCCAGCAGCCCGGAACGGGGTGTGGACACCGGGGAGCTGTTTTTT. Translated, it gives CASSPERGVDTGELFF.

This rearrangement joins TRBV6-5 to TRBJ2-1; D gene ambiguous. The germline V gene encodes CDR1 MNHEY and CDR2 SVGAGI. This CDR3 comprises 12 residues. The germline V and J ends were trimmed by 10 bases and 6 bases, with 13 bases remaining between them. The CDR3 region has the DNA TGTGCCATTGACAACGACGTCAATGAGCAGTTCTTC. This translates into CAIDNDVNEQFF.

V usage is TRBV2 and J usage is TRBJ2-7; 8 nucleotides match TRBD2. Germline V CDR1 and CDR2: SNHLY, FYNNEI. This CDR3 comprises 14 residues. V was clipped by 7 bases and J by 6 bases; unmatched bases: 11. CDR3 protein: CASTPRAGGGEQYF. CDR3 nucleotides: TGTGCCAGCACCCCGAGGGCGGGAGGAGGCGAGCAGTACTTC.

J is TRBJ2-6 and V is TRBV2; D is possibly TRBD1 (6 bases). Germline V gene sequence: CDR1 SNHLY, CDR2 FYNNEI. The ends were cut back, 5 bases at V and 0 bases at J, with 11 bases in the middle. This CDR3 is 16 amino acids long. The CDR3 coding sequence is TGTGCCAGCAGTCCACGAGGGGGCTCTGGGGCCAACGTCCTGACTTTC. This sequence encodes CASSPRGGSGANVLTF.

The gene calls are TRBV3-1 (or the pseudogene TRBV3-2) and TRBJ2-7; tentative D call: TRBD1 (6 bases). The CDR3 extends over 14 amino acids. V lost 2 bases to trimming and J lost 5 bases, with 13 bases between them. Germline-derived CDR1 and CDR2 are LGHDT and YNNKEL (reference sequence). CDR3 region: CASSQRTEGNEQYF. The CDR3 region has the DNA TGTGCCAGCAGCCAAAGGACAGAGGGCAACGAGCAGTACTTC.

This chain links TRBV5-4 with TRBJ1-2; 8 bases line up with TRBD1. V dropped 6 bases and J dropped 2; count of bases not matched to a gene: 12. CDR1 and CDR2 from the germline V gene are SGHNT and YYREEE (reference sequence). This CDR3 spans 16 amino acids. CDR3 loop: CASTAGDRIRNYGYTF. The CDR3 nucleotides read TGTGCCAGCACAGCAGGGGACAGGATTCGGAACTATGGCTACACCTTC.

V is TRBV2 and J is TRBJ2-7; D is undetermined. CDR3 length: 15 amino acids. The V gene's germline CDR1 is SNHLY and CDR2 FYNNEI. V was shortened by 2 bases and J by 0 bases, with 11 bases between the two germline ends. The CDR3 reads CASSERLGFSYEQYF. The CDR3 DNA is TGTGCCAGCAGTGAAAGACTGGGTTTCTCCTACGAGCAGTACTTC.

This chain connects TRBV5-1 to TRBJ2-7; 9 bases are a match to TRBD1. After removal of 4 bases from V and 10 bases from J, the junction contained 6 bases not matched to a gene. Germline V gene lookup returns CDR1 SGHRS and CDR2 YFSETQ. The CDR3 has 12 amino acids. CDR3 loop: CASSDTGGVQYF. Here the CDR3 DNA reads TGCGCCAGCAGCGACACAGGGGGCGTACAGTACTTC.

CDR3 amino acids: CASSRGADNSPLHF. The CDR3 nucleotides read TGTGCCAGCAGTCGGGGGGCCGATAATTCACCCCTCCACTTT. This sequence joins TRBV28 and TRBJ1-6; TRBD1 might be the D (6 bases). V was cut by 5 bases and J by 5 bases, with 10 bases left in between. Germline CDR1 MDHEN, CDR2 SYDVKM. The CDR3 sequence is 14 residues long.

The genes are TRBV10-2 and TRBJ1-4; 7 bases match TRBD1. Germline V lookup: CDR1 WSHSY, CDR2 SAAADI. V was clipped by 3 bases and J by 6 bases; unmatched bases: 10. CDR3 size: 16 residues. CDR3 DNA sequence: TGCGCCAGCAGTGATCCCCCTCGACAGGGCGATGAAAAACTGTTTTTT. This translates into CASSDPPRQGDEKLFF.

This clone appeared a few times. The rearrangement uses TRBV14 and TRBJ1-1; D not resolved. V lost 6 bases, J lost 8 bases, and 19 bases lay in between. The CDR3 has 14 amino acids. Germline loops: CDR1 SGHDN, CDR2 FVKESK. The CDR3 here is CASSQKARGVEAFF. The CDR3 coding sequence is TGTGCCAGCAGTCAAAAGGCCCGCGGGGTAGAAGCTTTCTTT.

The gene calls are TRBV10-3 and TRBJ2-2; the match to TRBD1 covers 7 bases. The CDR3 has 14 residues. V trimming: 5 bases; J trimming: 5 bases; junction bases outside the gene matches: 5. CDR1 and CDR2 (germline): ENHRY, SYGVKD. CDR3 sequence (DNA): TGTGCCATCAGTCCAGGGGGTGGTACCGGGGAGCTGTTTTTT. Amino acids: CAISPGGGTGELFF.

This chain uses TRBV11-3 with TRBJ2-7; the match to TRBD2 covers 12 bases. Germline V lookup: CDR1 SGHNT, CDR2 YENEEA. This CDR3 spans 16 amino acids. V was clipped by 3 bases and J by 1 base; unmatched bases: 4. CDR3: CASSLGLAGDSYEQYF. DNA of the CDR3: TGTGCCAGCAGCTTGGGACTAGCGGGTGATTCCTACGAGCAGTACTTC.

V usage is TRBV6-5 and J usage is TRBJ1-1, with a possible D match to TRBD1 (6 bases). V gave up 6 bases and J gave up 1 base, with 9 bases separating them. The CDR3 runs 13 residues. CDR1 and CDR2 from the germline V gene are MNHEY and SVGAGI. Written as DNA, the CDR3 is TGTGCCAGCAGGAAACAGGGGAACACTGAAGCTTTCTTT. Its protein product is CASRKQGNTEAFF.

The CDR3 here is CASSLQFSGANVLTF. CDR3 coding DNA: TGTGCCAGCAGCTTGCAGTTCTCTGGGGCCAACGTCCTGACTTTC. This chain links TRBV7-2 with TRBJ2-6; D not certain. CDR1 and CDR2 from the germline V gene are SGHTA and FQGNSA. The CDR3 sequence is 15 residues long. The V end was cut by 3 bases, the J end by 0 bases, with 6 bases between.

The J gene is TRBJ1-5, the V gene TRBV28; no definite D call. Germline lookup yields CDR1 MDHEN and CDR2 SYDVKM. Trimming shortened V by 6 bases and J by 0 bases, and 6 bases separated the two germline ends. The CDR3 spans 13 residues. CDR3 sequence: CASRYNSNQPQHF. The DNA of the CDR3 is TGTGCCAGCAGATACAATAGCAATCAGCCCCAGCATTTT.